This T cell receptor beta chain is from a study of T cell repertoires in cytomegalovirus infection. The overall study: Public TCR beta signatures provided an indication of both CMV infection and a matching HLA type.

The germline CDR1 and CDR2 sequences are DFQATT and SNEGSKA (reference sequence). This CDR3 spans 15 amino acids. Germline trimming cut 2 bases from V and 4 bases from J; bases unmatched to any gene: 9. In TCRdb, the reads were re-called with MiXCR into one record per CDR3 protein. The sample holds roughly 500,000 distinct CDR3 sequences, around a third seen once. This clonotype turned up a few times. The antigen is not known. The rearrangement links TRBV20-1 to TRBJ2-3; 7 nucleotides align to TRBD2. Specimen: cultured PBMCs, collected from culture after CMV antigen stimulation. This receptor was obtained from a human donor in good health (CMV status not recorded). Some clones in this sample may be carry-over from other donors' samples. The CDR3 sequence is CSARRAGARPDTQYF. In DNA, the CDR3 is TGCAGTGCTAGAAGGGCGGGAGCTCGTCCAGATACGCAGTATTTT.